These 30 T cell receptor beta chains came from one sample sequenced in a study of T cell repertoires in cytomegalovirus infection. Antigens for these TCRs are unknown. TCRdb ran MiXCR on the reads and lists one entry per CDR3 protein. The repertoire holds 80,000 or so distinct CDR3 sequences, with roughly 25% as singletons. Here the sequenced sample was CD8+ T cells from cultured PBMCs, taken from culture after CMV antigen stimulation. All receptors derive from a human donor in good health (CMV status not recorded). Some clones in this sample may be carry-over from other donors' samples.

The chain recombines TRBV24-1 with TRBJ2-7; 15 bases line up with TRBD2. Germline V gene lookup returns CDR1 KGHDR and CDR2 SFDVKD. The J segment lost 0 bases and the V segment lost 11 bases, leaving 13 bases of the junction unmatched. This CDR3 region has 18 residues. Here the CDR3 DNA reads TGTGCCATACTAGGACAGGGGACTAGCGGGAGGATCTCCTACGAGCAGTACTTC. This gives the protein CAILGQGTSGRISYEQYF.

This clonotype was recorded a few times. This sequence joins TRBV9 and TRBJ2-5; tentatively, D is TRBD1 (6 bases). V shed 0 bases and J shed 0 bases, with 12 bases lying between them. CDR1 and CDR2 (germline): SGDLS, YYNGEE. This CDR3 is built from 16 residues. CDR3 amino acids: CASSVAAGANQETQYF. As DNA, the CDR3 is TGTGCCAGCAGCGTAGCCGCAGGGGCCAACCAAGAGACCCAGTACTTC.

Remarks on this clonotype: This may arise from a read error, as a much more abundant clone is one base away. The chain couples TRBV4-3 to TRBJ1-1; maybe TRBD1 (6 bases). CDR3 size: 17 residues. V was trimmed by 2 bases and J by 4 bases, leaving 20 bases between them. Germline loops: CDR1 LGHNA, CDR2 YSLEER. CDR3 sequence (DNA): TGCGCCAGCAGCCAAAAGAAGGGGGGAGGGTTCGGCACTGAAGCTTTCTTT. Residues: CASSQKKGGGFGTEAFF.

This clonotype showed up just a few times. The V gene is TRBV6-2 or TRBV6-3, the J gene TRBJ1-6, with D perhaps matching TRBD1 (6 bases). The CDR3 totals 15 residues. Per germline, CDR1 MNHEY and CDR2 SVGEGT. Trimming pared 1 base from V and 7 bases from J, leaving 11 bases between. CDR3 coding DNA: TGTGCCAGCAGTTACTGGGGGCTTTCGAATTCACCCCTCCACTTT. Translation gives CASSYWGLSNSPLHF.

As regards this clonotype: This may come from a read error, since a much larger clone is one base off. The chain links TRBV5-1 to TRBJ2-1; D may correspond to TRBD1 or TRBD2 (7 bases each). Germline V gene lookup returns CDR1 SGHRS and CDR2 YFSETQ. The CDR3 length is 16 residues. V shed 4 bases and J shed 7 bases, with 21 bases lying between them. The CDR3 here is CASSHPGGDVGNEQFF. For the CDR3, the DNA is TGCGCCAGCAGCCACCCAGGGGGGGATGTCGGGAATGAGCAGTTCTTC.

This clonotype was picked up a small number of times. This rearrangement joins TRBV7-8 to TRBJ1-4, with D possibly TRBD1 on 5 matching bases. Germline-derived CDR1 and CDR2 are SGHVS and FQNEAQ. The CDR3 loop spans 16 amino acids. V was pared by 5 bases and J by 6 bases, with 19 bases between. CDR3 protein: CASSPRLGPEDEKLFF. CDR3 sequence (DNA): TGTGCCAGCAGCCCCCGATTGGGACCGGAGGATGAAAAACTGTTTTTT.

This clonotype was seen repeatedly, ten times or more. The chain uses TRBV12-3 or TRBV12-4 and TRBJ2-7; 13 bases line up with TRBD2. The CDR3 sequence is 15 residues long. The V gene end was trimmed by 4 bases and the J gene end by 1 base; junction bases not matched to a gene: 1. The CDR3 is CASSWGLAGSYEQYF. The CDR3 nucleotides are TGTGCCAGCAGTTGGGGACTAGCGGGGTCCTACGAGCAGTACTTC.

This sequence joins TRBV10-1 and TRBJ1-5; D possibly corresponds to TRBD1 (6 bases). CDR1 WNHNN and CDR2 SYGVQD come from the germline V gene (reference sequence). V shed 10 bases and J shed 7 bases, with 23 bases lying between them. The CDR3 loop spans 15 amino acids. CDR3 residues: CATLRGGCSGQPQHF. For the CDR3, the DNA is TGCGCCACCTTAAGAGGGGGGTGCTCGGGGCAGCCCCAGCATTTT.

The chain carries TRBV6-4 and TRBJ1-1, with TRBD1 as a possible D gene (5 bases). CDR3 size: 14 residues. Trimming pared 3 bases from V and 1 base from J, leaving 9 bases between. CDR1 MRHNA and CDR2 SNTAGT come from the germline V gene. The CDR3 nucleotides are TGTGCCAGCAGTGAGGATGGGGGGAACACTGAAGCTTTCTTT. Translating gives CASSEDGGNTEAFF.

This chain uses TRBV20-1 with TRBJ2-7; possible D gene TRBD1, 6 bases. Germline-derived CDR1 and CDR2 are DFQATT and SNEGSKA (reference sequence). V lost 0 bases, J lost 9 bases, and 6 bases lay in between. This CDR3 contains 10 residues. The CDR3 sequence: CSARDRGQYF. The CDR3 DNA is TGCAGTGCTAGAGACAGGGGGCAGTACTTC.

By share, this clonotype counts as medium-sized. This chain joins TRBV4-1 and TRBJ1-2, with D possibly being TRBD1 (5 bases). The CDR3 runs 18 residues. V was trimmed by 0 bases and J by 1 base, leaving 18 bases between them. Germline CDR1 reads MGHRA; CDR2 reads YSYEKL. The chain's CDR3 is CASSQDQGGTGYNYGYTF. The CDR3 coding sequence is TGCGCCAGCAGCCAAGACCAGGGTGGGACCGGTTATAACTATGGCTACACCTTC.

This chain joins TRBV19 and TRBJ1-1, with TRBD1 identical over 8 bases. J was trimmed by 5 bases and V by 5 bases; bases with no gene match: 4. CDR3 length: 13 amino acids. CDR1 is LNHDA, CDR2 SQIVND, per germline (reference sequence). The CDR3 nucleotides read TGTGCCAGTAGTCAGGGGGCGCGGACTGAAGCTTTCTTT. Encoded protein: CASSQGARTEAFF.

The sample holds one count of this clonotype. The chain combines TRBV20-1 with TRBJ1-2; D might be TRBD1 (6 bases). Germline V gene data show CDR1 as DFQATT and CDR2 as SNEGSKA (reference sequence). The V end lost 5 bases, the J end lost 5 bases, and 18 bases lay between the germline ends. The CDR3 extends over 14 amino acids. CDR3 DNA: TGCAGTGCTGACAGGACATTACAGGGTTATGGCTACACCTTC. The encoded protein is CSADRTLQGYGYTF.

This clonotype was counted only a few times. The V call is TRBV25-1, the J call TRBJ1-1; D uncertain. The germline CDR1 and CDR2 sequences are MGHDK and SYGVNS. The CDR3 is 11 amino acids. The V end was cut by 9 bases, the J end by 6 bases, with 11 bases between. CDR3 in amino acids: CASTEGPEAFF. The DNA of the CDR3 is TGTGCCAGTACTGAGGGTCCTGAAGCTTTCTTT.

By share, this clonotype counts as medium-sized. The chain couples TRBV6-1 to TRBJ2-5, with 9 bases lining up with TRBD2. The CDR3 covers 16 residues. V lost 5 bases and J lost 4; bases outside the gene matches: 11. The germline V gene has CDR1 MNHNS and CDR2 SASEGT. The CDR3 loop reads CASSLGWREGLETQYF. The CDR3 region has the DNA TGTGCCAGCAGTCTCGGATGGCGGGAGGGCCTAGAGACCCAGTACTTC.

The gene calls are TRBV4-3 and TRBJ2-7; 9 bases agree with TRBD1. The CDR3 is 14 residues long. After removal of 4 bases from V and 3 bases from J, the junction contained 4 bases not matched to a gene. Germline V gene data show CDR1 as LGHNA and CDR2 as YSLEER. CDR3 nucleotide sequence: TGCGCCAGCAGCCCCTGGACAGGGGACTACGAGCAGTACTTC. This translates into CASSPWTGDYEQYF.

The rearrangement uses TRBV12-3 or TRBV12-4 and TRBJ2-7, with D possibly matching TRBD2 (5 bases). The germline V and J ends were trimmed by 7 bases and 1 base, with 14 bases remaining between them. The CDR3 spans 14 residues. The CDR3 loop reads CASTGLANSYEQYF. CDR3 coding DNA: TGTGCCAGCACCGGACTTGCAAATTCCTACGAGCAGTACTTC.

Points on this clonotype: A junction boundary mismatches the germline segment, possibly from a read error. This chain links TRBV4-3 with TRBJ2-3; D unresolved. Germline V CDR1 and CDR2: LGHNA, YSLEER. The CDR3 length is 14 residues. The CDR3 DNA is TGCGCCAGCAGCCCGAGGAATAGCCTCCCGAGTTTAGTGTTT. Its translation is CASSPRNSLPSLVF.

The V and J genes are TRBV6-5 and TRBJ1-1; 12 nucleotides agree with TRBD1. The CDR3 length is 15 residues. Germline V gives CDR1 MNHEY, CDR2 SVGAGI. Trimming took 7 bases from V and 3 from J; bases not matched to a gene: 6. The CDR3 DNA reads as TGTGCCAGCACCCCCGGGACAGGGGGCCACACTGAAGCTTTCTTT. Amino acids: CASTPGTGGHTEAFF.

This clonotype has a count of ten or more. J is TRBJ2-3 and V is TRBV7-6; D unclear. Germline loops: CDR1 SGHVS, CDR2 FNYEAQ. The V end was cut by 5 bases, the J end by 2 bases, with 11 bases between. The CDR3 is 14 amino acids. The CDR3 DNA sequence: TGTGCCAGCAGCCCCCGAAGGGACACAGATACGCAGTATTTT. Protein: CASSPRRDTDTQYF.

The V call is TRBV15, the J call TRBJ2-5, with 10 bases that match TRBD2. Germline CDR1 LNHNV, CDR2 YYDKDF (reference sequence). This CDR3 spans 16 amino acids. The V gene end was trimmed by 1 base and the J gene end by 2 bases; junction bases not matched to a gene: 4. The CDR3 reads CATSRVRAGGQETQYF. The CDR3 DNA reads TGTGCCACCAGCAGAGTACGAGCGGGAGGGCAAGAGACCCAGTACTTC.

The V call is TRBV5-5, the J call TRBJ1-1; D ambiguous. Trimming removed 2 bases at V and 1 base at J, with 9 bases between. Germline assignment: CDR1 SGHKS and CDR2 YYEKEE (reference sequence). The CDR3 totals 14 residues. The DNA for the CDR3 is TGTGCCAGCAGCTTCCACGACACGAACACTGAAGCTTTCTTT. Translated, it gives CASSFHDTNTEAFF.

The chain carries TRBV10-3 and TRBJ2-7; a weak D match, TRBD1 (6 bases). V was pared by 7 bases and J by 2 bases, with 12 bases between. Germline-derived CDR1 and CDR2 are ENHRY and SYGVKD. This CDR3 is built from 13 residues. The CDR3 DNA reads TGTGCCATCATGGGGGCAGCTCCCTACGAGCAGTACTTC. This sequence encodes CAIMGAAPYEQYF.

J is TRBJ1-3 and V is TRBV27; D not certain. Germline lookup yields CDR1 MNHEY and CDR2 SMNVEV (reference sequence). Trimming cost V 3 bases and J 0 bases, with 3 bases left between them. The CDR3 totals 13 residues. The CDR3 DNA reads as TGTGCCAGCAGTTTGTACTCTGGAAACACCATATATTTT. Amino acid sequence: CASSLYSGNTIYF.

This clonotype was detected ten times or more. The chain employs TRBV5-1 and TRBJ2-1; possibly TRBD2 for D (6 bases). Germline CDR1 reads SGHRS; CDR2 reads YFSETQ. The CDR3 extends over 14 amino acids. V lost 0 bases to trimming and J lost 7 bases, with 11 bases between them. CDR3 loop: CASSLEGAGNEQFF. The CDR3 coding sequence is TGCGCCAGCAGCTTGGAAGGGGCGGGGAATGAGCAGTTCTTC.

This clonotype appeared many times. CDR3 nucleotides: TGTGCCAGCAGCGCACCAGGGGCGATGGTCACTGAAGCTTTCTTT. Its translation is CASSAPGAMVTEAFF. The rearrangement uses TRBV7-8 and TRBJ1-1; possibly TRBD1 for D (6 bases). The CDR3 extends over 15 amino acids. Trimming took 5 bases from V and 4 from J, leaving 17 bases between them. CDR1 SGHVS and CDR2 FQNEAQ come from the germline V gene.

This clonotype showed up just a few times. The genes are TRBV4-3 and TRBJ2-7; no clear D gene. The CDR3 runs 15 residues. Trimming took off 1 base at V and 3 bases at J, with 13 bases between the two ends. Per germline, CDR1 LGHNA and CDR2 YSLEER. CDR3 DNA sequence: TGCGCCAGCAGCCAAGCCCGGTTTTCTGGCTACGAGCAGTACTTC. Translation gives CASSQARFSGYEQYF.

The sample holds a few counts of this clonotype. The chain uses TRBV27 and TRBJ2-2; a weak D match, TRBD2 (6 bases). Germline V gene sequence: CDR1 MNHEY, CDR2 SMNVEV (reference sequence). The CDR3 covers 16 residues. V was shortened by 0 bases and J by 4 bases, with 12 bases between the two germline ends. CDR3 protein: CASSLSPTSFTGELFF. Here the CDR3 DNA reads TGTGCCAGCAGTTTATCCCCTACTAGCTTCACCGGGGAGCTGTTTTTT.

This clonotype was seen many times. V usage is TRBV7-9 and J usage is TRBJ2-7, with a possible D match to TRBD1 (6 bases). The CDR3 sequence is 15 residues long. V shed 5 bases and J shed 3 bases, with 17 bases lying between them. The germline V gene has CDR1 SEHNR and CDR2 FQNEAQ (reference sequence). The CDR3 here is CASSPLSVQGYEQYF. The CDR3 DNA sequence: TGTGCCAGCAGCCCCCTCTCCGTACAGGGCTACGAGCAGTACTTC.

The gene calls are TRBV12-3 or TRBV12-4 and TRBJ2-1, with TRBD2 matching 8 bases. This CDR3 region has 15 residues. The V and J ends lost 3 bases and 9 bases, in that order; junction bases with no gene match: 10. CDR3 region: CASSFSSGYAPEQFF. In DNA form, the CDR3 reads TGTGCCAGCAGTTTCTCTAGCGGGTATGCTCCTGAGCAGTTCTTC.